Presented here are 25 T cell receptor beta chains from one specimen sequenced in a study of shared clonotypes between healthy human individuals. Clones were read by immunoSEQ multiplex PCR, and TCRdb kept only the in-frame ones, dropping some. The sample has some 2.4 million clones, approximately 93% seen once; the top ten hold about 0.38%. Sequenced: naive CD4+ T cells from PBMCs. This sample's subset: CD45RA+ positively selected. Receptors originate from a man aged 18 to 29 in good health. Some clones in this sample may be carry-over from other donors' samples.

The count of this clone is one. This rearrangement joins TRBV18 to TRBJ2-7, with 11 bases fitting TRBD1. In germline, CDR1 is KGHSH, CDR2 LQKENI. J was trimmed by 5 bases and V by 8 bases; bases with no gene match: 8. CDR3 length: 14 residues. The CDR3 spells CASTVGQGGHEQYF. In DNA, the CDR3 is TGTGCCAGCACAGTGGGACAGGGGGGCCACGAGCAGTACTTC.

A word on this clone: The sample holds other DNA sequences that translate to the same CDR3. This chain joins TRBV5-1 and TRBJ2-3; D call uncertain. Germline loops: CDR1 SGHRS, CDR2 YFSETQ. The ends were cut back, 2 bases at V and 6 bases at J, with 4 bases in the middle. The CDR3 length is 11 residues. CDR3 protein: CASSLADTQYF. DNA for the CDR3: TGCGCCAGCAGCTTAGCGGATACGCAGTATTTT. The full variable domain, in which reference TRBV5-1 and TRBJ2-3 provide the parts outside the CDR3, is KAGVTQTPRYLIKTRGQQVTLSCSPISGHRSVSWYQQTPGQGLQFLFEYFSETQRNKGNFPGRFSGRQFSNSRSEMNVSTLELGDSALYLCASSLADTQYFGPGTRLTVL.

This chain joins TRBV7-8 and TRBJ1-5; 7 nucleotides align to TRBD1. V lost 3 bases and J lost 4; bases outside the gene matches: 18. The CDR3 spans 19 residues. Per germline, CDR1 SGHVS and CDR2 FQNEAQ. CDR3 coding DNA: TGTGCCAGCAGCTTTTTAACTCGGACAGGCCCCACAGTTAATCAGCCCCAGCATTTT. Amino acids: CASSFLTRTGPTVNQPQHF.

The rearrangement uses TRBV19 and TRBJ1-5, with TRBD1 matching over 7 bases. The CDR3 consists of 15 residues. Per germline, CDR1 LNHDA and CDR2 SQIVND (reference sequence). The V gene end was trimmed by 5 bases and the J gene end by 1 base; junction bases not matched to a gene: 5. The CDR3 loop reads CASSPGQTSNQPQHF. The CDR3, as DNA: TGTGCCAGTAGTCCGGGACAGACCAGCAATCAGCCCCAGCATTTT.

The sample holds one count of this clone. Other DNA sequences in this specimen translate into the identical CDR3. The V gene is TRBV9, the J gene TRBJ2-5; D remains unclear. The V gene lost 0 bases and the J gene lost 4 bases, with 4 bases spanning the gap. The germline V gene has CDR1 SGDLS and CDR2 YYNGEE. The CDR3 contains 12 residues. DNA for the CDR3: TGTGCCAGCAGCGTAGATGGAGAGACCCAGTACTTC. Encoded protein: CASSVDGETQYF.

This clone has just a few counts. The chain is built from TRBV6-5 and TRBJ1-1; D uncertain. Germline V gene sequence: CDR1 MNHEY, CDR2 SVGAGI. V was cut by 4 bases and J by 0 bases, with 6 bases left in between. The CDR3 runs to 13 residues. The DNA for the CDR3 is TGTGCCAGCAGTTCCATAGTGAACACTGAAGCTTTCTTT. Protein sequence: CASSSIVNTEAFF.

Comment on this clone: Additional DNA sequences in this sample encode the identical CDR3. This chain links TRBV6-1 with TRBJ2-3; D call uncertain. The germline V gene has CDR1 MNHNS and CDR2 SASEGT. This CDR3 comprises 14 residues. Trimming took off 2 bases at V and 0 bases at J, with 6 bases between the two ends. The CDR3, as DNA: TGTGCCAGCAGTGAATCAGGAAGCACAGATACGCAGTATTTT. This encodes CASSESGSTDTQYF.

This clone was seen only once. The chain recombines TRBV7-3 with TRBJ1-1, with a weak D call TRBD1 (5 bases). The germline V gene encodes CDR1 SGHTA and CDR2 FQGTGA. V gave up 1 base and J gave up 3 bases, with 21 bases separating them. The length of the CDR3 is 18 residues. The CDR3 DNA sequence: TGTGCCAGCAGCTTAATGGGTGGGGCTCCCCCACCGGACACTGAAGCTTTCTTT. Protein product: CASSLMGGAPPPDTEAFF. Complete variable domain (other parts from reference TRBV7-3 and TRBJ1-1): GAGVSQTPSNKVTEKGKYVELRCDPISGHTALYWYRQSLGQGPEFLIYFQGTGAADDSGLPNDRFFAVRPEGSVSTLKIQRTERGDSAVYLCASSLMGGAPPPDTEAFFGQGTRLTVV.

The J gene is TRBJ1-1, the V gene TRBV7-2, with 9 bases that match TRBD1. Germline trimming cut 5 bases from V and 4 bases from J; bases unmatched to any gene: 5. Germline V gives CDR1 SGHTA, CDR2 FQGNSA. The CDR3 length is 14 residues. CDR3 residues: CASSPRQGVTEAFF. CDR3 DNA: TGTGCCAGCAGCCCACGACAGGGGGTCACTGAAGCTTTCTTT.

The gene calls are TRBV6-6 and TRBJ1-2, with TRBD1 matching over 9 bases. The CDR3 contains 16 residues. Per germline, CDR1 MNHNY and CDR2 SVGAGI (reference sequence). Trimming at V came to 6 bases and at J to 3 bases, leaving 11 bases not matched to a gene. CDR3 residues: CASRGPGQGFYYGYTF. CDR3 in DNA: TGTGCCAGCAGGGGGCCGGGACAGGGATTTTACTATGGCTACACCTTC.

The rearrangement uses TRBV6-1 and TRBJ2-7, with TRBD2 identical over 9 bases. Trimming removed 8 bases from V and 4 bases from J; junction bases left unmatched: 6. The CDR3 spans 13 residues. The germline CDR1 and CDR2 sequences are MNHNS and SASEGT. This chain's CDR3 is CASEREVLYEQYF. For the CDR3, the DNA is TGTGCCAGCGAGCGGGAGGTGTTGTACGAGCAGTACTTC.

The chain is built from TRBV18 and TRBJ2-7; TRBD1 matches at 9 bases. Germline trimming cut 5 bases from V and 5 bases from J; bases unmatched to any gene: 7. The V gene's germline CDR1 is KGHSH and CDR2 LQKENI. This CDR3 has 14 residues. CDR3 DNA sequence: TGTGCCAGCTCATCACAGGGGGCTCTCAACGAGCAGTACTTC. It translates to CASSSQGALNEQYF.

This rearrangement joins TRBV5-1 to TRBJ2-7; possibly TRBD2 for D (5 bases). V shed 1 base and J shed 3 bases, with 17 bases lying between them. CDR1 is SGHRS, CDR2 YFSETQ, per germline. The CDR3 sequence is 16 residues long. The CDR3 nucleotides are TGCGCCAGCAGCTTGTTACCCGGGGAGTCCTACTACGAGCAGTACTTC. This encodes CASSLLPGESYYEQYF. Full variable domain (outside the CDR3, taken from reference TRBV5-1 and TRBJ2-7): KAGVTQTPRYLIKTRGQQVTLSCSPISGHRSVSWYQQTPGQGLQFLFEYFSETQRNKGNFPGRFSGRQFSNSRSEMNVSTLELGDSALYLCASSLLPGESYYEQYFGPGTRLTVT.

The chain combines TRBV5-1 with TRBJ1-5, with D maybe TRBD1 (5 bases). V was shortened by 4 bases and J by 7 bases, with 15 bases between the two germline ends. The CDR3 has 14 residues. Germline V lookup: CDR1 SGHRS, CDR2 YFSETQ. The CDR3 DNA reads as TGCGCCAGCAGCCCGGGACCGCCTGGGCAGCCCCAGCATTTT. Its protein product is CASSPGPPGQPQHF. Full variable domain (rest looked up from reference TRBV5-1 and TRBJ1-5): KAGVTQTPRYLIKTRGQQVTLSCSPISGHRSVSWYQQTPGQGLQFLFEYFSETQRNKGNFPGRFSGRQFSNSRSEMNVSTLELGDSALYLCASSPGPPGQPQHFGDGTRLSIL.

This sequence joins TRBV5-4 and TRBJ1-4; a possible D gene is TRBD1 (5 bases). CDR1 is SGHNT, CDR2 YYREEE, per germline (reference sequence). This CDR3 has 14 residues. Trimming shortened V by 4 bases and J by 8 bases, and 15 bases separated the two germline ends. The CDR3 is CASSIPGGEEKLFF. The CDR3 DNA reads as TGTGCCAGCAGCATACCCGGGGGTGAGGAAAAACTGTTTTTT.

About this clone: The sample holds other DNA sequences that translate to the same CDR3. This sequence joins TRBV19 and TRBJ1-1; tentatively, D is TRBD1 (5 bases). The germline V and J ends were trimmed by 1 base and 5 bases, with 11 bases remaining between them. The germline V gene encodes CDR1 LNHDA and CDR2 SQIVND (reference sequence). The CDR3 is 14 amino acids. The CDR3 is CASSIGQGRTEAFF. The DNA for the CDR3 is TGTGCCAGTAGTATAGGCCAGGGAAGAACTGAAGCTTTCTTT.

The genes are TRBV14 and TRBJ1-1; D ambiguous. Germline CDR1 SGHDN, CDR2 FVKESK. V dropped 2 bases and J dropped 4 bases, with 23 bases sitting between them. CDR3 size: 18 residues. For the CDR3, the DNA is TGTGCCAGCAGCCAATTAAACCTTAGGACCCCATGGGTCACTGAAGCTTTCTTT. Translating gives CASSQLNLRTPWVTEAFF.

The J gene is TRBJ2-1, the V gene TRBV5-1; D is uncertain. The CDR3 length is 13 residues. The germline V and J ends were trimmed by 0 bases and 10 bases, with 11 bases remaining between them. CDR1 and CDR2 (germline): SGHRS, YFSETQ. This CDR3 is CASSLEGFGEQFF. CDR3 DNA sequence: TGCGCCAGCAGCTTGGAGGGCTTTGGGGAGCAGTTCTTC.

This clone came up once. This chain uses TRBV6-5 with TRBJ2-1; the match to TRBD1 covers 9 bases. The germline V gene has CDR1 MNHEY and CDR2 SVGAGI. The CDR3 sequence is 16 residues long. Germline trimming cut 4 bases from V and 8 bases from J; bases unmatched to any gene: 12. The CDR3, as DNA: TGTGCCAGCAGTTCCACCGGGACAGGGTGGAAATATGAGCAGTTCTTC. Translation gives CASSSTGTGWKYEQFF.

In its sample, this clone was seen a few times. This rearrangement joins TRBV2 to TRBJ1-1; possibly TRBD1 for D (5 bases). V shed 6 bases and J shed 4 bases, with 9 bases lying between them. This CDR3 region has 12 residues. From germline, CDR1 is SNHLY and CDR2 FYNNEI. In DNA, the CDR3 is TGTGCCAGCAGGCCGGACACCACTGAAGCTTTCTTT. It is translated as CASRPDTTEAFF.

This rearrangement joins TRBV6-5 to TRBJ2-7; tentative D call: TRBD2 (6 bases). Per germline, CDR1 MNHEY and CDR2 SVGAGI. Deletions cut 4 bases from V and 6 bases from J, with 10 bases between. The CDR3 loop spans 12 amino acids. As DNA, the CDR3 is TGTGCCAGCAGTTCACGGAGGGGCGAGCAGTACTTC. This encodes CASSSRRGEQYF.

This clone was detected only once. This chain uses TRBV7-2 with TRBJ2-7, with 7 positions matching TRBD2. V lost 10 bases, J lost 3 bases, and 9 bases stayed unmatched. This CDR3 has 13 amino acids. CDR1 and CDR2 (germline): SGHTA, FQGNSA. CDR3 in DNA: TGTGCCACCGGGGAGGGTCAGAGCTACGAGCAGTACTTC. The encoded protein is CATGEGQSYEQYF.

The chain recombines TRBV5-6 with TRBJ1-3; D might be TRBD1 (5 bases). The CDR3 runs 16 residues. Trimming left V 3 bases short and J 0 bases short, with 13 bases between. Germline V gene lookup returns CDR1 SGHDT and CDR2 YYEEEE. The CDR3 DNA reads TGTGCCAGCAGCTCCCTCGGGGGGGGCTCTGGAAACACCATATATTTT. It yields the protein CASSSLGGGSGNTIYF.

The CDR3 protein is CASSSYRALNYGYTF. The CDR3 region has the DNA TGTGCCAGCAGCTCCTACAGGGCTTTGAACTATGGCTACACCTTC. The chain couples TRBV7-4 to TRBJ1-2, with D possibly being TRBD1 (6 bases). CDR1 is SGHVT, CDR2 SQSDAQ, per germline. The length of the CDR3 is 15 residues. Between the trimmed V and J ends, which lost 4 bases and 2 bases, there was a span of 14 bases.

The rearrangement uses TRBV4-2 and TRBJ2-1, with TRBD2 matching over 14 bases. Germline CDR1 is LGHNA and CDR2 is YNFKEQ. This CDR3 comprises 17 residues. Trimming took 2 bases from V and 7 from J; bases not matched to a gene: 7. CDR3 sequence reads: CASSQTGTSGRWNEQFF. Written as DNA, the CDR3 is TGTGCCAGCAGCCAAACCGGGACTAGCGGGAGATGGAATGAGCAGTTCTTC.